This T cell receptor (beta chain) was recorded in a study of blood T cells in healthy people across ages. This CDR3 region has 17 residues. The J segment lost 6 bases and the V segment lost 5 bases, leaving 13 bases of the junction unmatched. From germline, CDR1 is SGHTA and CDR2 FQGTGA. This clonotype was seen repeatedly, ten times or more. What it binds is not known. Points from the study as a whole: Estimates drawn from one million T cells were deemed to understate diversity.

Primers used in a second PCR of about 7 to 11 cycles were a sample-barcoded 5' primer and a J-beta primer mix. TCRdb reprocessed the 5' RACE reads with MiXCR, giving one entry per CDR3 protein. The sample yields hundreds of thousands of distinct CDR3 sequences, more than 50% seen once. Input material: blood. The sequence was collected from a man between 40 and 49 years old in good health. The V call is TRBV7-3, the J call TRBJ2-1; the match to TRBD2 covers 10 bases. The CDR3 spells CASSRFSLAGDFNEQFF. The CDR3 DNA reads TGTGCCAGCAGCCGATTTTCTCTAGCGGGGGATTTCAATGAGCAGTTCTTC. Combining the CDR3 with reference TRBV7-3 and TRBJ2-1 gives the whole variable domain GAGVSQTPSNKVTEKGKYVELRCDPISGHTALYWYRQSLGQGPEFLIYFQGTGAADDSGLPNDRFFAVRPEGSVSTLKIQRTERGDSAVYLCASSRFSLAGDFNEQFFGPGTRLTVL.